Listed below are T cell receptor beta chains from one sample, sequenced in a study of blood T cell repertoires in COVID-19. Sequenced by immunoSEQ multiplex PCR; TCRdb stores in-frame clones only, minus some. The sample includes 140,000 or so clones, over 80% of them seen just once. Sequenced material: PBMCs or T cells enriched from blood (not recorded which). Receptors were obtained from a man aged 60 to 75 who had recovered from COVID-19. Each CDR3 is given with its conserved first and last residue. The order of the fields is V gene, J gene, CDR3 protein.

TRBV6-5	TRBJ1-3	CASSYAGSSGNTIYF
TRBV15	TRBJ1-4	CATSRDGGQGNEKLFF
TRBV28	TRBJ1-3	CASSFGGRDTIYF
TRBV14	TRBJ2-5	CASSLLLGRGTQYF
TRBV28	TRBJ2-1	CASSPPEGWDEQFF
TRBV9	TRBJ2-1	CASSLRGKGFPYNEQFF
TRBV18	TRBJ2-5	CASSPLRGDQETQYF
TRBV28	TRBJ1-6	CASSPVLGGNSPLHF
TRBV7-8	TRBJ2-2	CASSFNPSGELFF
TRBV18	TRBJ1-2	CASSPPRGNTNYGYTF
TRBV28	TRBJ1-1	CASSSFGGYTEAFF
TRBV28	TRBJ1-5	CASCPAGQINQPQHF
TRBV5-1	TRBJ2-2	CASSLARETGELFF
TRBV5-1	TRBJ2-7	CASSLTSGAYEQYF
TRBV3-1/TRBV3-2	TRBJ1-3	CASSQVAGLNTIYF
TRBV2	TRBJ2-7	CASRGLAGGEQYF
TRBV5-5	TRBJ2-1	CASSLGLAGYNEQFF
TRBV2	TRBJ2-5	CASSSGQKETQYF
TRBV10-3	TRBJ1-6	CASTGSSYNSPLHF
TRBV21-1	TRBJ1-3	CASTPRARDAGNTIYF
TRBV7-2	TRBJ1-4	CASSLKTANNEKLFF
TRBV4-1	TRBJ1-1	CASSHPLQGRNTEAFF
TRBV28	TRBJ2-3	CASSLWGQGSDTQYF
TRBV4-2	TRBJ2-3	CASSQAGGLDTQYF
TRBV5-6	TRBJ1-3	CASSQTGDRNTIYF
TRBV19	TRBJ2-7	CASKRGQGYEQYF
TRBV7-9	TRBJ2-1	CASRSGEHYSSYNEQFF
TRBV2	TRBJ1-5	CASSEVVNSNLQHF
TRBV19	TRBJ2-7	CASRAGTGVDEQYF
TRBV5-1	TRBJ2-7	CASSYRASSSYEQYF
TRBV7-8	TRBJ1-1	CASSRAGGRTEAFF
TRBV7-3	TRBJ2-7	CASSPGSGREQYF
TRBV7-9	TRBJ1-2	CASSLGQNYGYTF
TRBV5-4	TRBJ2-5	CASSPYQETQYF
TRBV14	TRBJ2-3	CASSQYLAGYKYF
TRBV6-1	TRBJ2-3	CASSVFGAGESDTQYF
TRBV2	TRBJ2-7	CASNPMGNRGNYEQYF
TRBV11-2	TRBJ2-7	CASSSSRPRSYEQYF
TRBV28	TRBJ2-1	CASSAGGFSYNEQFF
TRBV6-5	TRBJ1-2	CASSDTHYGYTF
TRBV23-1	TRBJ2-5	CASSQEQDPETQYF
TRBV11-3	TRBJ2-3	CASSLDGTHTDTQYF
TRBV5-1	TRBJ2-1	CASSLPRLAGGDEQFF
TRBV28	TRBJ2-7	CASSLGYQGYEQYF
TRBV28	TRBJ1-2	CASIPGGSYGYTF
TRBV6-2/TRBV6-3	TRBJ1-1	CASSYSRGQGSWGTEAFF
TRBV12-3/TRBV12-4	TRBJ2-7	CASPRNEQYF
TRBV19	TRBJ2-5	CASNPRGPGETQYF